This T cell receptor beta chain came from a study of cytomegalovirus exposure and HLA in healthy donors (dated by TCRdb to the late 2010s). With regard to the full study: According to an earlier analysis of a few hundred of the donors, 150 million to 200 million T cells yielded 95 million to 140 million unique TCR beta sequences and less than 300 Gb of sequence data. Roughly 290 gigabases of sequencing data and 70 million to 95 million unique TCR sequences made up an early release that covered some 640 HLA-typed donors. Among the 398 genotyped donors, around 81% belonged to the genetic ancestry cluster associated with self-reported Caucasian donors. The aim of the study was to test whether cataloging public T cell receptors could identify signatures of past pathogen exposure. Using immunosequencing, the study profiled T cell repertoires from approximately 700 subjects and related those repertoires to cytomegalovirus serostatus. Along with the approximately 650-subject first cohort, a separate validation cohort of over 90 different subjects was used. High-throughput TCR immunosequencing, statistical association of individual TCRs with disease status, and machine learning were combined to predict cytomegalovirus infection status. In a later analysis, previously published TCR beta repertoires from some 640 donors were re-analyzed and high-resolution HLA genotyping was added so that TCR occurrence patterns could be studied. The later analysis used no new phenotypic data to find candidate immune exposures, relying instead on TCR beta sequences and their occurrence across donors. To decide whether each TCR beta V gene segment behaved as functional or pseudogenic, an earlier analysis of 587 of the donors relied on high-throughput TCR beta sequencing. Donor age, sex, ethnicity and CMV serostatus were collected together with the repertoire data. Genome-wide SNP genotypes for about 65% of the 666 donors were used in a later genetic analysis, which treated that subset as a discovery cohort. All discovery cohort repertoires had been generated using a single sequencing platform. Class I and class II HLA loci were covered by the typing at four-digit resolution. The number of donors typed differed by locus, with 629-630 for A, B, C, DRB1 and DQB1, about 500 for DQA1, 600 to 610 for DPA1, and some 440 for DPB1. About five DR-DQ haplotypes were treated as single units for association and clustering because of strong linkage in the cohort. On average, about 200,000 unique TCR beta nucleotide sequences were sequenced per donor among a few hundred genotyped donors of the cohort, with 15% to 20% of those sequences being non-productive.

The cohort was made up of under 800 healthy bone marrow donors. All cohort members were sampled while nominally healthy, although unrecorded immune exposures were likely present. The donor was CMV seronegative and was included in the group of several hundred seronegative cohort members. A peripheral blood sample was collected from each donor, and TCR beta sequencing was performed on peripheral blood mononuclear cells. Genomic DNA extraction from the blood cell samples was performed with the Qiagen DNeasy Blood Extraction Kit. This clone has a handful of counts. It has no known antigen specificity. No base quality values were provided; no much bigger clone lies one nucleotide off. Library method: the immunoSEQ multiplex PCR assay. A mixture of 60 forward primers for TCR Vbeta segments and 13 reverse primers for TCR Jbeta segments was used in the multiplex PCR. The CDR3 region of rearranged TCR beta genes was amplified from genomic DNA with a multiplex PCR assay. The Illumina HiSeq System was used to sequence the amplified TCR beta libraries as 87-base-pair reads. On the authors' methods: Across the roughly 700 repertoires, a later analysis counted tens of millions of unique TCR beta chains, 9 million to 14 million of which were shared by at least two donors. Raw reads were error-corrected and collapsed into unique sequences with a nearest-neighbor algorithm that merged closely related sequences to remove PCR and sequencing errors. To assign V, D and J gene segments, CDR3 sequences were aligned to IMGT reference sequences. For a sequence to be retained, at least a six-nucleotide match to both a V gene segment and a J gene segment was required. Rearrangements were called productive when the CDR3 lacked stop codons and stayed in frame with V and J; all others were non-productive. CDR3 was defined by IMGT convention, running from the second conserved V-encoded cysteine to the conserved J-encoded phenylalanine. The earlier analysis of 450 to 750 of the donors excluded any sequence lacking an unambiguous match to a single V gene segment. In an earlier analysis of approximately 500 of the donors, a V segment was called functional when productive rearrangements were above 56.7%, and segregating when the standard deviation between donors exceeded 5%. A statistical classification framework was built for diagnosing cytomegalovirus status from the catalog of TCR beta chain sequences. A later analysis assigned V and J genes by comparing TCR nucleotide sequences with IMGT/GENE-DB human TR gene sequences. The TCRdist pipeline was used in a later analysis to assign CDR3 sequences and most-parsimonious VDJ recombination scenarios. A later analysis defined each TCR beta chain by its CDR3 amino acid sequence plus V-gene family, and excluded reads lacking a unique V-gene family. A later analysis removed 450 to 600 highly shared, low-generation-probability nucleotide sequences to deal with suspected cross-contamination and a sequencing artifact. In a later analysis, a clonal expansion index for each public chain was calculated from normalized within-repertoire ranks of inferred template counts. A later analysis computed generation probabilities with a VDJ recombination model fitted to out-of-frame rearrangements, and checked the results against IGoR. In a later analysis, hypergeometric tests were used to score TCR-TCR, TCR-HLA and TCR-CMV co-occurrence, with a repertoire-size bias correction applied to TCR pairs. False discovery rates were estimated in a later analysis by permuting HLA or CMV assignments 20 times. In a later analysis, co-occurring TCRs were grouped with DBSCAN, and TCRdist sequence similarity was added when clustering was performed within HLA-allele-positive subsets. Co-occurrence clustering excluded repertoires with fewer than 30,000 or more than 120,000 public chains, plus five with anomalous nucleotide sharing. Not all clones reach the TCRdb copy of this immuneACCESS table, which keeps in-frame sequences only. Checked studies attribute under half of the gap to unresolved V genes and leave the rest unexplained. Clone size and V and J calls were adopted from that table, with D and trimming inferred from the DNA. The sample table shows fewer than 150,000 clones, and 75% are seen once. The leading ten clones occupy about 3.4% of the sample.

The germline V gene (reference sequence) specifies LNHDA as CDR1 and SQIVND as CDR2. The CDR3 spans 16 residues, from the cysteine through the phenylalanine. Only CDR3 DNA remains: 48 bases, in frame from the first base. V loses 5 bases of germline sequence and J loses 3 bases, and the interval between the two ends is 19 bases. Results and caveats for the whole study, not just this receptor: Strong co-occurrence of HLA alleles, especially DR and DQ, made assigning TCR associations to individual alleles difficult. A later analysis reported that several top co-occurrence clusters appeared linked to parvovirus B19, influenza, CMV and Epstein-Barr virus. In a later analysis, HLA-associated TCR beta chains showed more clonal expansion and lower generation probabilities than non-associated chains that were equally common. According to a later analysis, TCR association rates differed among HLA loci, with DRB1 alleles showing the most associated TCRs and HLA-C alleles showing the fewest. Immune exposure information for the cohort was limited to CMV serostatus. HLA typing was unavailable for some donors at each locus, so association tests used only the typed subset. According to a later analysis, most CMV-associated TCR beta chains appeared to be HLA-restricted, and the HLA associations seemed to be driven largely by CMV exposure. The study listed 164 TCR beta chains as associated with cytomegalovirus. In a later genetic analysis, fewer N-insertions in productive TCRs were reported among donors in an Asian-associated ancestry cluster than the roughly 640-donor mean. Broadly in line with IMGT annotations, most TCR beta V segments showed up in productive rearrangements about 87% or about 30% of the time in an earlier analysis of approximately 640 of the donors. Correlated functional status among segregating V segments might reflect linkage disequilibrium, but an unknown experimental factor could not be ruled out. A further reported finding was that TCR beta sequences accurately predicted the HLA-A and HLA-B alleles for most subjects in the first cohort. The classifier was reported to diagnose cytomegalovirus status with high specificity and sensitivity in both the original and validation cohorts. It was suggested by the authors that the approach could potentially be generalized to other disease states and immunological phenotypes. The presence/absence analyses assumed that sequencing depth was roughly uniform across donors, and that assumption may not be true. A later genetic analysis associated a missense DCLRE1C variant with V-gene and J-gene trimming of TCR beta chains, and an independent cohort replicated the association. The sequencing pipeline was judged likely to have produced a cluster of highly shared sequence variants as a technical artifact. Some IMGT-functional V segments, including TRBV6-2 and TRBV6-3, could not be distinguished by the 87-base-pair reads and were therefore excluded. In a later analysis, around 15,000 TCR beta sequences were associated with specific HLA alleles at a false discovery rate of 0.05. While some public TCRs were present in many individuals, most TCR sequences turned up only very rarely across donors. The cohort was sequenced for TCR beta chains only, and without alpha or paired-chain data the features that could be detected were limited. Because counts were too low, 15 to 20 rarely observed V segments, including chromosome 9 orphons, were excluded from the earlier analysis of 587 of the donors. Three of the identified cytomegalovirus-associated TCR beta chains were confirmed in vitro to be specific for cytomegalovirus antigens.

This TCR was recovered from a man aged 25-45 years in good health and CMV-seronegative. The source material was PBMCs. The chain uses TRBV19 and TRBJ1-1, with no confident D gene call. The CDR3 region reads CASSQRGRLRDTEAFF. The DNA sequence follows: TGTGCCAGTAGTCAACGAGGGAGATTGAGAGACACTGAAGCTTTCTTT.